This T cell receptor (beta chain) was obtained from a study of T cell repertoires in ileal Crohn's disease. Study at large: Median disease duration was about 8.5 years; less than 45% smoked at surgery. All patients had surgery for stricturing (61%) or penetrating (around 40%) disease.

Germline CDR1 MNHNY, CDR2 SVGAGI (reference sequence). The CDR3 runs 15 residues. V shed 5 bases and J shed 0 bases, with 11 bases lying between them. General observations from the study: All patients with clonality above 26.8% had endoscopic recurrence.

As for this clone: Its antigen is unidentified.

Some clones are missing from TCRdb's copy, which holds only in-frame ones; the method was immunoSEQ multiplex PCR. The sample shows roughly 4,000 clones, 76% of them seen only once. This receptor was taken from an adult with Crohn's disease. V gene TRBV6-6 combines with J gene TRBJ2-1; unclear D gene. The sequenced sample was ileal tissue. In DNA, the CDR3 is TGTGCCAGCAGTCGTCCTAAGAGCTCCTACAATGAGCAGTTCTTC. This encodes CASSRPKSSYNEQFF.